This note documents a single TCR beta chain sequence. This clonotype was observed a handful of times. What antigen it recognizes has not been identified. No qualities accompany the bases; no much larger clone lies one base away. This sample stems from a study of patients and donors after allogeneic stem cell transplantation (dated by TCRdb to the early 2020s). Library creation used RT-PCR. The instrument was a NextSeq 550. TCRdb cleaned the public reads at Q25 with fastp, built clones with MiXCR and kept in-frame beta chains. A single entry per CDR3 protein holds the most common genes and DNA from its merged rows. In all, the sample holds about 960,000 distinct CDR3 sequences, and over 15% of those were seen once. Roughly 6% of the sample is taken by the ten largest. V is pruned by 3 bases and J by 8 bases, leaving 7 bases of the junction without a gene match. The CDR3, cysteine through phenylalanine, is 14 amino acids long. Only the CDR3 DNA is retained, 42 bases long and in frame from the first base. Reading the germline V gene gives CDR1 SGHRS and CDR2 YFSETQ.

The source is a human donor who was either an allogeneic HSCT recipient or a stem cell or donor lymphocyte infusion donor (not recorded which). It is not recorded whose cells these are; they may come from a transplant donor. This receptor chain uses TRBV5-1 and TRBJ1-4; 7 junctional bases match TRBD1. Input material: blood, either unsorted or a sorted T cell fraction (not recorded which). The CDR3 protein is CASSSGQEVEKLFF. The nucleotide sequence is given as TGCGCCAGCAGCTCCGGACAGGAGGTGGAAAAACTGTTTTTT.